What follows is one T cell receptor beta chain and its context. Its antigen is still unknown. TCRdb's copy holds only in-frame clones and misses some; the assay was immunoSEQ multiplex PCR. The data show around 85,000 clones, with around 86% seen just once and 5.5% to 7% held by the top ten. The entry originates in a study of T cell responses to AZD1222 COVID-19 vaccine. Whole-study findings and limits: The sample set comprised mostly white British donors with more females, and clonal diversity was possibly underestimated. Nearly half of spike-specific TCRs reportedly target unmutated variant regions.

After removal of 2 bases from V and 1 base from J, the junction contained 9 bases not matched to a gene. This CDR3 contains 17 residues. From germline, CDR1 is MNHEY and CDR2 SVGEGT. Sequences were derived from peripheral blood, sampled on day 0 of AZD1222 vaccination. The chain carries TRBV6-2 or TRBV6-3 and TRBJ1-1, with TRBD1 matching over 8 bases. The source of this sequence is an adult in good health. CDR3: CASSYRTGRLSNTEAFF. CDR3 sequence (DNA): TGTGCCAGCAGTTACAGGACAGGGAGGCTCTCGAACACTGAAGCTTTCTTT.